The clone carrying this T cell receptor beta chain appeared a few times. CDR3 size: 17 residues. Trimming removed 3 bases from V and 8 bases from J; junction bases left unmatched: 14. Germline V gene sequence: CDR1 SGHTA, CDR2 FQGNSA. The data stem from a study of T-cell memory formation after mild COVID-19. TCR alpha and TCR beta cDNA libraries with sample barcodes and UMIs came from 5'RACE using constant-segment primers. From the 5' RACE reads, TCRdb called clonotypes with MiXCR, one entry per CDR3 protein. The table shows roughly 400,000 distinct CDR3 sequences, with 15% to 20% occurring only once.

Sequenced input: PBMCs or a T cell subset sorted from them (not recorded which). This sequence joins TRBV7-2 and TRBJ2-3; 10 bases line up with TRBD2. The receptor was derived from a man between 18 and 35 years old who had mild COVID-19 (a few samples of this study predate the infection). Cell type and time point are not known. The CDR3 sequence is CASSFSGASGGEATQYF. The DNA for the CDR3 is TGTGCCAGCAGCTTTTCTGGTGCTAGCGGGGGCGAGGCTACGCAGTATTTT.